This passage covers 6 T cell receptor beta chains from one sample sequenced in a study of CD8 T cells in Susac syndrome. RNA, at about 0.5 to 1 ug, was reverse transcribed with random hexamers. In TCRdb, the immunoSEQ multiplex PCR reads were re-called with MiXCR into one record per CDR3 protein. The table lists hundreds of thousands of distinct CDR3 sequences, around 95% of them singletons, with about 0.071% in the top ten. Sequencing was performed on CD4+ T cells from PBMCs. The receptors come from a human donor with multiple sclerosis.

This clonotype was seen a single time. The chain uses TRBV18 and TRBJ2-3, with TRBD2 matching 10 bases. The CDR3 sequence is 15 residues long. The germline CDR1 and CDR2 sequences are KGHSH and LQKENI. Losses at the gene ends were 2 bases for V and 2 bases for J; bases not matched to a gene: 1. In nucleotides, the CDR3 is TGTGCCAGCTCACCAACTAGCGGGGCCACAGATACGCAGTATTTT. Its translation: CASSPTSGATDTQYF.

This chain connects TRBV5-1 to TRBJ1-4; a possible D gene is TRBD1 (5 bases). Trimming removed 3 bases from V and 1 base from J, with 10 bases in between. This CDR3 is built from 15 residues. The germline CDR1 and CDR2 sequences are SGHRS and YFSETQ. CDR3 nucleotides: TGCGCCAGCAGCTCCGCAGGGATAACTAATGAAAAACTGTTTTTT. It codes for CASSSAGITNEKLFF. The whole variable domain, filled in from reference TRBV5-1 and TRBJ1-4, reads KAGVTQTPRYLIKTRGQQVTLSCSPISGHRSVSWYQQTPGQGLQFLFEYFSETQRNKGNFPGRFSGRQFSNSRSEMNVSTLELGDSALYLCASSSAGITNEKLFFGSGTQLSVL.

This clonotype appeared a single time. The rearrangement links TRBV6-1 to TRBJ1-1; maybe TRBD1 (5 bases). The V and J ends lost 4 bases and 8 bases respectively, with 8 bases between them. The germline V gene has CDR1 MNHNS and CDR2 SASEGT. CDR3 length equals 11 residues. CDR3 nucleotide sequence: TGTGCCAGCAGTGGGGACGTAGAAGCTTTCTTT. It encodes CASSGDVEAFF.

V usage is TRBV12-3 or TRBV12-4 and J usage is TRBJ1-4; TRBD1 matches 8 bases. Trimming at V came to 1 base and at J to 2 bases, leaving 9 bases not matched to a gene. The CDR3 totals 18 residues. CDR3 nucleotide sequence: TGTGCCAGCAGTTTAGTTTCAGGGGGCTCCCTCACTAATGAAAAACTGTTTTTT. Translating it yields CASSLVSGGSLTNEKLFF.

The chain carries TRBV6-6 and TRBJ1-2, with D hard to call. V shed 6 bases and J shed 8 bases, with 13 bases lying between them. CDR3 length: 12 amino acids. CDR1 MNHNY and CDR2 SVGAGI come from the germline V gene (reference sequence). The CDR3 reads CASRPALGGYTF. CDR3 sequence (DNA): TGTGCCAGCAGGCCCGCCTTGGGGGGCTACACCTTC.

The chain combines TRBV6-6 with TRBJ2-7; TRBD1 agrees at 8 bases. CDR3 length: 15 amino acids. V gave up 0 bases and J gave up 5 bases; unmatched junction bases: 6. Germline V lookup: CDR1 MNHNY, CDR2 SVGAGI (reference sequence). The CDR3: CASSYSGQGAHEQYF. CDR3 DNA sequence: TGTGCCAGCAGTTACTCAGGGCAGGGGGCCCACGAGCAGTACTTC.